This TCR beta chain was sequenced in a study of cytomegalovirus exposure and HLA in healthy donors. Germline CDR1 reads MNHEY; CDR2 reads SVGAGI. Trimming took off 7 bases at V and 4 bases at J, with 8 bases between the two ends. This CDR3 comprises 12 residues. PCR involved 60 Vbeta and 13 Jbeta primers. TCRdb keeps only in-frame clones here, not all; method: immunoSEQ multiplex PCR. The data contain 150,000 to 200,000 clones, around 81% of them seen just once; the ten biggest clones take up around 2.1%. Sequencing was done on a sample of PBMCs. This clonotype originated in a woman in her late teens or twenties in good health and CMV-seropositive. The chain combines TRBV6-5 with TRBJ1-3, with D possibly TRBD1 on 5 matching bases. The CDR3 DNA is TGTGCCAGCACCCAGGGAGGAAACACCATATATTTT. Amino acid sequence: CASTQGGNTIYF.